This TCR beta chain comes out of a study of PD-1 blockade in classical Hodgkin lymphoma (dated by TCRdb to about 2020). Background for the entire study: Nivolumab dosing was 3 mg/kg intravenously every 2 weeks, continuing until either disease progression or unacceptable toxicity. To define a peripheral blood immune signature of response to PD-1 blockade in classical Hodgkin lymphoma, the study combined TCR beta sequencing with CyTOF. What the research found in general, with its limitations: Only a single clinical trial cohort was studied, and what caused the repertoire differences, possibly disease activity or prior therapy, remained undefined. By C4D1, a significant rise was seen in CD4+ TCR diversity but not in CD8+ TCR diversity (p=0.0027 vs p=0.16), and the rise was most apparent among complete responders (p=0.02). Newly diagnosed patients were reported to have lower baseline TCR diversity than healthy donors, and relapsed/refractory patients were reported to have lower baseline TCR diversity still. Lower diversity was seen in patients whose nivolumab began less than 1 year after ASCT, and these patients were left out of later analyses so that immune reconstitution would not confound the results. Trial patients achieving complete response had baseline diversity similar to newly diagnosed patients, whereas partial responders and progressors had significantly lower diversity.

Sample time point, as interpreted from the label and publication: cycle 4 day 1 (C4D1), after 5 to 7 weeks of nivolumab. Every trial patient had relapsed following autologous stem cell transplantation, and prior brentuximab vedotin exposure was what differed among cohorts A, B and C. A total of over 50 patients with relapsed/refractory classical Hodgkin lymphoma made up the trial cohort, and each patient's best overall response was complete response, partial response or progressive disease. Single-agent nivolumab was administered to trial patients in the multi-cohort phase II CheckMate 205 trial. An independent review committee assessed best overall response by applying the 2007 International Working Group response criteria. Trial PBMCs were collected immediately before nivolumab initiation (C1D1) and during therapy at cycle 2 day 1 and cycle 4 day 1. After peripheral blood was drawn into 8 mL Vacutainer Cell Preparation Tubes, PBMCs were isolated by centrifugation and then cryopreserved.

The germline V gene supplies CDR1 MDHEN and CDR2 SYDVKM. From the cysteine through the phenylalanine, the CDR3 covers 13 amino acids. This entry keeps only the CDR3 DNA: 39 bases, framed from base 1. Clipping removes 2 bases from V and 9 bases from J, with 4 as the unmatched junction base count. This clone was observed once. The antigen this receptor binds is unknown. Base qualities are not provided; no much larger clone lies one nucleotide away. Genomic DNA was extracted with the Qiagen DNeasy kit from unsorted PBMCs and from negatively selected CD4+ and CD8+ fractions. TCR beta CDR3 regions were amplified by immunoSEQ multiplex PCR using primers annealing to V and J segments. Amplification bias was minimized using a synthetic immune receptor repertoire, and residual bias was removed computationally after sequencing. Per the authors' processing: Custom Python scripts were used to quantify repertoire diversity as the Shannon entropy index. Unsorted, CD4+ and CD8+ repertoires were examined separately, except in combined analyses, for which CD4+ and CD8+ sequences were merged in silico. A clone counted as expanded when the clone's frequency after treatment rose at least 2-fold relative to C1D1, and clones undetected at baseline were given a pseudocount of 0.5. Singleton clones were defined as clones with 0 or 1 copy at C1D1, and non-singleton clones were defined as clones with 2 or more copies. Clones expanded in unsorted samples were labelled as CD4+, CD8+ or unknown by matching protein sequences in sorted samples from the same patient. Diversity changes from C1D1 to C4D1 were tested in paired samples using Wilcoxon tests. TCRdb provides this immuneACCESS table in a form limited to in-frame rearrangements. Some clones are lacking; in checked studies, under half of them reflect an unresolved V gene, and why the rest are absent is not known. D and trimming were read from the DNA, whereas the V and J calls and clone size are those reported in that table. Here the sample has about 51,000 clones; nearly 80% occur a single time. Together, the top ten hold approximately 18% of the sample.

The receptor was isolated from a human donor with classical Hodgkin lymphoma. Sequences were derived from peripheral blood mononuclear cells (PBMCs), sampled before the fourth cycle of nivolumab. The chain is assembled from TRBV28 and TRBJ1-2; the central 9 bases match TRBD1. CDR3 sequence: CASSLGTGFRYTF. The DNA sequence is as follows: TGTGCCAGCAGTTTAGGGACAGGGTTTCGCTACACCTTC.